A selection of T cell receptor beta chains follows, all from one sample in a study of OX40 agonist ivuxolimab in advanced cancers. Libraries were prepared by immunoSEQ multiplex PCR; TCRdb keeps only in-frame clonotypes and omits some of them. The sample records roughly 70,000 clones, 80% to 90% being singletons. The sample consisted of CD4+ or CD8+ T cells sorted from blood, taken in a trial of the OX40 agonist ivuxolimab. These receptors all come from an adult with an advanced solid tumor such as melanoma, head and neck, liver or kidney cancer. Both conserved end residues are part of each CDR3. The order of the fields is clone size, V gene, D gene, J gene, CDR3 protein, CDR3 DNA. A D gene is named only where the DNA matches it firmly. For some rows the clone size is stated as once, few or many, or as a class when expanded; others skip it.

>NA|TRBV29-1|NA|TRBJ1-2
CSVGRQDYGYTF
TGCAGCGTTGGGCGACAGGACTATGGCTACACCTTC
>NA|TRBV4-3|TRBD2|TRBJ2-1
CASSLSGTSYNEQFF
TGCGCCAGCAGCCTTAGCGGGACCTCCTACAATGAGCAGTTCTTC
>once|TRBV19|TRBD1|TRBJ2-6
CASSKATGGVGANVLTF
TGTGCCAGTAGTAAAGCGACAGGGGGCGTTGGGGCCAACGTCCTGACTTTC
>NA|TRBV27|NA|TRBJ1-5
CASSLRGVSNQPQHF
TGTGCCAGCAGTTTAAGAGGGGTTAGCAATCAGCCCCAGCATTTT
>NA|TRBV4-2|NA|TRBJ2-3
CASSPQASTDTQYF
TGTGCCAGCAGCCCCCAAGCTAGCACAGATACGCAGTATTTT
>NA|TRBV19|TRBD1|TRBJ2-3
CASSDQGVEGTDTQYF
TGTGCCAGTAGCGATCAGGGGGTGGAGGGCACAGATACGCAGTATTTT
>NA|TRBV11-2|NA|TRBJ2-2
CASSFRRATGELFF
TGTGCCAGCAGCTTCCGCAGGGCCACCGGGGAGCTGTTTTTT
>NA|TRBV6-5|TRBD2|TRBJ2-2
CASGLAGDTGELFF
TGTGCCAGCGGACTAGCGGGGGACACCGGGGAGCTGTTTTTT
>once|TRBV5-6|TRBD1|TRBJ1-5
CASTLGTGRNQPQHF
TGTGCCAGCACTCTCGGGACAGGCCGCAATCAGCCCCAGCATTTT
>NA|TRBV9|NA|TRBJ2-1
CASSVEVFNEQFF
TGTGCCAGCAGCGTAGAAGTTTTCAATGAGCAGTTCTTC
>NA|TRBV18|NA|TRBJ1-5
CASSGGGGDNQPQHF
TGTGCCAGCTCAGGGGGCGGCGGAGACAATCAGCCCCAGCATTTT
>NA|TRBV19|NA|TRBJ2-3
CASSMASGYTDTQYF
TGTGCCAGTAGTATGGCGTCAGGGTACACAGATACGCAGTATTTT
>NA|TRBV2|NA|TRBJ2-3
CASSESPATTQYF
TGTGCCAGCAGTGAATCACCCGCGACAACGCAGTATTTT
>NA|TRBV30|NA|TRBJ1-5
CAWSGGVFEPQHF
TGTGCCTGGAGTGGGGGGGTTTTTGAGCCCCAGCATTTT
>NA|TRBV11-2|NA|TRBJ1-2
CASSFIAGADYGYTF
TGTGCCAGCAGCTTCATTGCGGGCGCGGACTATGGCTACACCTTC
>NA|TRBV10-3|TRBD2|TRBJ2-7
CAISEGTSGWLKQYF
TGTGCCATCAGTGAGGGGACTAGCGGGTGGCTGAAGCAGTACTTC
>NA|TRBV5-4|TRBD1|TRBJ1-3
CASSSPGTGRENTIYF
TGTGCCAGCAGCTCACCCGGGACAGGGAGAGAAAACACCATATATTTT
>once|TRBV18|NA|TRBJ2-6
CASSPVQLSGANVLTF
TGTGCCAGCTCACCGGTACAGCTCTCTGGGGCCAACGTCCTGACTTTC
>few|TRBV18|NA|TRBJ1-1
CASSRDTPNTEAFF
TGTGCCAGCTCCCGGGACACACCGAACACTGAAGCTTTCTTT
>NA|TRBV7-8|NA|TRBJ1-1
CASSLAGRAEAFF
TGTGCCAGCAGCTTAGCAGGGCGCGCTGAAGCTTTCTTT
>once|TRBV6-5|NA|TRBJ2-7
CASSYNRDLYEQYF
TGTGCCAGCAGTTATAATCGGGACCTCTACGAGCAGTACTTC